This is a list of T cell receptor beta chains from one sample in a study of blood T cell repertoires in COVID-19. Assay used: immunoSEQ multiplex PCR; TCRdb lists only in-frame clones, some missing. Here the sample spans a few hundred thousand clones, around 86% being singletons. The sample comprised peripheral blood. The receptors come from a woman aged 25-40 years who had recovered from COVID-19. CDR3s include the opening cysteine and the closing phenylalanine or tryptophan. A D gene is named only where the DNA matches it firmly. Clone size is given for some rows only: seen once, a few or many times, or a class if the clone is expanded.

v_call	clone_size	cdr3_length	d_call	j_call	cdr3_nt	cdr3_aa
TRBV19	-	17	TRBD2	TRBJ2-1	TGTGCCAGTAGTCCCGCTAGCGGCCGTTTCTCCTACAATGAGCAGTTCTTC	CASSPASGRFSYNEQFF
TRBV10-1	-	14	TRBD1	TRBJ2-2	TGCGCCAGCAGTGTGGACAGGGTTGGCGGGGAGCTGTTTTTT	CASSVDRVGGELFF
TRBV28	-	14	-	TRBJ1-1	TGTGCCAGCAGGTTAGACAGGCCCAACACTGAAGCTTTCTTT	CASRLDRPNTEAFF
TRBV5-5	-	15	TRBD1	TRBJ2-3	TGTGCCAGCAGCTTGAGGCAGGGGGCCCCAGATACGCAGTATTTT	CASSLRQGAPDTQYF
TRBV7-6	-	16	TRBD2	TRBJ2-1	TGTGCCAGCAGCTTGGGCGGGAGTAGGTCCTACAATGAGCAGTTCTTC	CASSLGGSRSYNEQFF
TRBV6-5	-	14	TRBD1	TRBJ2-2	TGTGCCAGCAGTTGGACAGGGTCCACCGGGGAGCTGTTTTTT	CASSWTGSTGELFF
TRBV30	-	14	-	TRBJ1-5	TGTGCCTGGAGTGCGGGGGGGGAATACCAGCCCCAGCATTTT	CAWSAGGEYQPQHF
TRBV3-1/TRBV3-2	-	14	-	TRBJ2-7	TGTGCCAGCAGCCAGTTCAGGGAGGGGGTCGAGCAGTACTTC	CASSQFREGVEQYF
TRBV4-1	-	15	TRBD1	TRBJ1-1	TGCGCCAGCAGCCCACCGGGGACAGTGAACACTGAAGCTTTCTTT	CASSPPGTVNTEAFF
TRBV28	-	14	-	TRBJ1-2	TGTGCCAGCACCTCTGGCGGGGTCTATCGAGGCTACACCTTC	CASTSGGVYRGYTF
TRBV18	once	15	TRBD2	TRBJ2-7	TGTGCCAGCTCACCGAATGGGCGGGAGTTGCGGGAGCAGTACTTC	CASSPNGRELREQYF
TRBV19	-	17	TRBD2	TRBJ2-2	TGTGCCAGTAGTATAGCCTGGACTAGTGGGTGGACCGGGGAGCTGTTTTTT	CASSIAWTSGWTGELFF
TRBV5-4	-	15	TRBD2	TRBJ2-7	TGTGCCAGCAGTCCCCGAGCGGGAGAGGGGTACGAGCAGTACTTC	CASSPRAGEGYEQYF
TRBV3-1/TRBV3-2	few	19	-	TRBJ1-6	TGTGCCAGCAGCCAAGATATTAAGGGGGAAGGGTCCTATAATTCACCCCTCCACTTT	CASSQDIKGEGSYNSPLHF
TRBV7-9	-	15	-	TRBJ1-2	TGTGCCAGCAGCTTAGCGCTTGGGCAGTCGAATGGCTACACCTTC	CASSLALGQSNGYTF
TRBV7-9	-	16	-	TRBJ1-2	TGTGCCAGCAGCTTAATCTCTACTCCCTCCGGAGATGGCTACACCTTC	CASSLISTPSGDGYTF
TRBV19	-	12	-	TRBJ1-2	TGTGCCAGTAGTCTCGACAGGCTTCGCTACACCTTC	CASSLDRLRYTF
TRBV4-1	-	15	-	TRBJ2-3	TGCGCCAGCAGCCAAGAGGACTTCCGCACAGATACGCAGTATTTT	CASSQEDFRTDTQYF
TRBV19	-	14	TRBD1	TRBJ1-2	TGTGCCAGCCGTCGGGACAGGGGAGCGGGTGGCTACACCTTC	CASRRDRGAGGYTF
TRBV19	-	15	TRBD1	TRBJ2-7	TGTGCCAGTAGTCTCGGGACAGTAGAAACCTACGAGCAGTACTTC	CASSLGTVETYEQYF
TRBV19	-	15	-	TRBJ1-6	TGTGCCAGTCAAGAGGCGGGGGGCTCGAATTCACCCCTCCACTTT	CASQEAGGSNSPLHF
TRBV28	-	13	-	TRBJ1-4	TGTGCCAGCAGATACAGGGACGGTGAAAAACTGTTTTTT	CASRYRDGEKLFF
TRBV6-2/TRBV6-3	-	15	-	TRBJ1-1	TGTGCCAGCAGTTACTCGGGGAGGGGAGGGACTGAAGCTTTCTTT	CASSYSGRGGTEAFF
TRBV3-1/TRBV3-2	-	11	-	TRBJ1-3	TGTGCCAGCAGAAAGGCGGACACCATATATTTT	CASRKADTIYF
TRBV5-4	-	14	-	TRBJ2-3	TGTGCCAGCAGCACCGGGACCGGAGGGGATACGCAGTATTTT	CASSTGTGGDTQYF
TRBV7-9	-	14	-	TRBJ1-3	TGTGCCAGCAGCCTACCGAGCTCTGGAAACACCATATATTTT	CASSLPSSGNTIYF
TRBV11-3	-	13	-	TRBJ2-3	TGTGCCAGCAGCCCCCACGGTCCAGATACGCAGTATTTT	CASSPHGPDTQYF
TRBV6-4	-	14	TRBD2	TRBJ2-1	TGTGCCAGCAGTGCTAGCGGGGGTTACAATGAGCAGTTCTTC	CASSASGGYNEQFF
TRBV29-1	-	13	-	TRBJ1-4	TGCAGCGTTGCCAGGGGAACTAATGAAAAACTGTTTTTT	CSVARGTNEKLFF
TRBV3-1/TRBV3-2	few	14	-	TRBJ1-5	TGTGCCAGCAGCCAAGATTACACGAATCAGCCCCAGCATTTT	CASSQDYTNQPQHF
TRBV4-3	once	22	TRBD2	TRBJ2-1	TGCGCCAGCAGCCAACTTGATCCCGAAGGGACTAGCGGGAGGCTCTCCTACAATGAGCAGTTCTTC	CASSQLDPEGTSGRLSYNEQFF
TRBV11-2	-	16	TRBD1	TRBJ1-5	TGTGCCAGCAGCGGCCGGGACAGGGGGCCGAATCAGCCCCAGCATTTT	CASSGRDRGPNQPQHF
TRBV7-9	-	14	TRBD2	TRBJ2-7	TGTGCCAGCAGCTTACCGGCGGGAGTCTACGAGCAGTACTTC	CASSLPAGVYEQYF
TRBV7-9	-	13	-	TRBJ2-1	TGTGCCAGCAGCCACCTTAGTTACAATGAGCAGTTCTTC	CASSHLSYNEQFF
TRBV15	-	15	-	TRBJ2-2	TGTGCCACCAGCCCAGGGTTAACGGGAGCCGGGGAGCTGTTTTTT	CATSPGLTGAGELFF
TRBV6-1	-	17	TRBD2	TRBJ2-2	TGTGCCAGCAGTGAAGAGGCTAGCGGGGTCCCCACCGGGGAGCTGTTTTTT	CASSEEASGVPTGELFF